The rows below give T cell receptor beta chains drawn from one sample of a study of liver allograft versus peripheral blood T cells. TCRdb recomputed calls from the reads with MiXCR, one row per CDR3 protein. Altogether roughly 7,500 distinct CDR3 sequences are present, around 20% being singletons, with the ten largest covering 4% to 4.5%. The origin of the receptors is a human patient who had a liver transplant. These T cells may partly come from the graft donor. The CDR3 runs from the conserved cysteine through the conserved F or W. The order of the fields is J gene, V gene, D gene, clone size, CDR3 DNA, CDR3 protein. D genes are given only for firm matches. A clone size is listed for some rows: how often the clone was seen (once, few, many), or a class if it is expanded.

J: TRBJ2-7; V: TRBV24-1; D: TRBD2; size: medium-sized; DNA: TGTGCCACCAGTGCCGGGGACTACTCCTACGAGCAGTACTTC; CDR3: CATSAGDYSYEQYF
J: TRBJ1-1; V: TRBV9; D: .; size: .; DNA: TGTGCCAGCAGCGTAGGGCGGAACACTGAAGCTTTCTTT; CDR3: CASSVGRNTEAFF
J: TRBJ1-1; V: TRBV7-2; D: .; size: medium-sized; DNA: TGTGCCAGCAGCTTATGGAACAGTGAAGCTTTCTTT; CDR3: CASSLWNSEAFF
J: TRBJ2-7; V: TRBV20-1; D: .; size: .; DNA: TGCAGTGCTAGGGGAGTCTACGAGCAGTACTTC; CDR3: CSARGVYEQYF
J: TRBJ1-4; V: TRBV18; D: .; size: medium-sized; DNA: TGTGCCAGCTCACCACGGCAGGGGACTCAGGAAAAACTGTTTTTT; CDR3: CASSPRQGTQEKLFF
J: TRBJ1-2; V: TRBV6-1; D: .; size: medium-sized; DNA: TGTGCCAGCAGTGAAGCGCCAGGGAAGGGCTATGGCTACACCTTC; CDR3: CASSEAPGKGYGYTF
J: TRBJ2-7; V: TRBV7-2; D: TRBD1; size: .; DNA: TGTGCCAGCAGACGACAGGGCTCCTACGAGCAGTACTTC; CDR3: CASRRQGSYEQYF
J: TRBJ1-2; V: TRBV6-6; D: .; size: medium-sized; DNA: TGTGCCAGCAGTACCAGGGTCAGGGACTATGGCTACACCTTC; CDR3: CASSTRVRDYGYTF
J: TRBJ2-2; V: TRBV28; D: .; size: .; DNA: TGTGCCACCAACGTCATGGTCAGGGCCACCGGGGAGCTGTTTTTT; CDR3: CATNVMVRATGELFF
J: TRBJ2-5; V: TRBV11-1; D: .; size: many; DNA: TGTGCCAGCAGCCCGCCCCGCATCGGAGAGACCCAGTACTTC; CDR3: CASSPPRIGETQYF
J: TRBJ1-4; V: TRBV12-3/TRBV12-4; D: .; size: .; DNA: TGTGCCAGCAGTCCCCAGGGACACCTAGAACTGTTTTTT; CDR3: CASSPQGHLELFF
J: TRBJ2-1; V: TRBV5-6; D: TRBD2; size: .; DNA: TGTGCCAGCAGCTTGTGGGGACTAGCTACGAACAATGAGCAGTTCTTC; CDR3: CASSLWGLATNNEQFF
J: TRBJ1-6; V: TRBV27; D: .; size: medium-sized; DNA: TGTGCCAGCAGTTTAGAGGGCAGGTCGAATTCACCCCTCCACTTT; CDR3: CASSLEGRSNSPLHF
J: TRBJ2-7; V: TRBV10-3; D: TRBD1; size: .; DNA: TGTGCCATCAGTCAAGACAGGGGCGAGCAGTACTTC; CDR3: CAISQDRGEQYF
J: TRBJ2-6; V: TRBV18; D: .; size: medium-sized; DNA: TGTGCCAGCTCACCCTCTGGGGCCAACGTCCTGACTTTC; CDR3: CASSPSGANVLTF
J: TRBJ2-7; V: TRBV12-3/TRBV12-4; D: .; size: few; DNA: TGTGCCAGCACCAACAGCTTCTACGAGCAGTACTTC; CDR3: CASTNSFYEQYF
J: TRBJ1-2; V: TRBV25-1; D: .; size: few; DNA: TGTGCCAGCAGTGAATCAGGCGCAGCCTATGGCTACACCTTC; CDR3: CASSESGAAYGYTF
J: TRBJ1-2; V: TRBV6-6; D: .; size: medium-sized; DNA: TGTGCCAGCAGTCCGGGAGTAAACTATGGCTACACCTTC; CDR3: CASSPGVNYGYTF
J: TRBJ2-3; V: TRBV18; D: .; size: medium-sized; DNA: TGTGCCAGCTCACCCACCTGGGACTTGAACACAGATACGCAGTATTTT; CDR3: CASSPTWDLNTDTQYF
J: TRBJ1-1; V: TRBV7-2; D: .; size: medium-sized; DNA: TGTGCCAGCACCTCGGACACTGAAGCTTTCTTT; CDR3: CASTSDTEAFF
J: TRBJ1-3; V: TRBV28; D: .; size: .; DNA: TGTGCCAGCACCTGGGGGGGATCTGGAAACACCATATATTTT; CDR3: CASTWGGSGNTIYF
J: TRBJ2-7; V: TRBV18; D: .; size: medium-sized; DNA: TGTGCCAGCTCACCTGGGACGACCAACTACGAGCAGTACTTC; CDR3: CASSPGTTNYEQYF
J: TRBJ2-7; V: TRBV6-5; D: TRBD2; size: medium-sized; DNA: TGTGCCAGCAGTTTAAGGACTAGCGGGTTCAGCTCCTACGAGCAGTACTTC; CDR3: CASSLRTSGFSSYEQYF
J: TRBJ1-1; V: TRBV6-5; D: .; size: few; DNA: TGTGCCAGCAGTTACCAGTCACAGGGCGAGACTGAAGCTTTCTTT; CDR3: CASSYQSQGETEAFF
J: TRBJ2-5; V: TRBV14; D: .; size: .; DNA: TGTGCCAGCAGCCAAGACCTAGCGCAAGAGACCCAGTACTTC; CDR3: CASSQDLAQETQYF
J: TRBJ1-3; V: TRBV28; D: TRBD1; size: many; DNA: TGTGCCAGCAGAAAACCTCCAGGGGGTACCTACTCTGGAAACACCATATATTTT; CDR3: CASRKPPGGTYSGNTIYF
J: TRBJ2-3; V: TRBV27; D: .; size: medium-sized; DNA: TGTGCCAGCAGTTGGAGCGTGGGCACAGATACGCAGTATTTT; CDR3: CASSWSVGTDTQYF
J: TRBJ1-1; V: TRBV7-2; D: .; size: few; DNA: TGTGCCAGCAGCTTAGGTTCCACTGAAGCTTTCTTT; CDR3: CASSLGSTEAFF
J: TRBJ1-2; V: TRBV7-9; D: TRBD1; size: medium-sized; DNA: TGTGCCAGCAGCTTATGGGACAGGGATGGCTATGGCTACACCTTC; CDR3: CASSLWDRDGYGYTF
J: TRBJ2-1; V: TRBV6-5; D: TRBD2; size: medium-sized; DNA: TGTGCCAGCAGCCCGACTAGCGGGCGCCTCAATGAGCAGTTCTTC; CDR3: CASSPTSGRLNEQFF
J: TRBJ2-7; V: TRBV11-1; D: TRBD2; size: many; DNA: TGTGCCAGCAGCTGGACTAGCGGGAGTTACGAGCAGTACTTC; CDR3: CASSWTSGSYEQYF